This is a list of T cell receptor beta chains from one sample in a study of shared clonotypes between healthy human individuals. Libraries were prepared by immunoSEQ multiplex PCR; TCRdb keeps only in-frame clonotypes and omits some of them. The sample lists a few hundred thousand clones, around 79% occurring once. The specimen sequenced was memory CD4+ T cells sorted from blood. These receptor sequences come from a man between 25 and 39 years old in good health. Both conserved end residues are part of each CDR3. A D gene is named only where the DNA matches it firmly. Not all rows give a size; the values are once, few, many and, for expanded clones, a class.

>TRBV15|-|TRBJ2-1|-
CATSRDTSSRRGYNEQFF
TGTGCCACCAGCAGAGATACTAGTAGTAGGAGGGGATACAATGAGCAGTTCTTC
>TRBV28|-|TRBJ2-7|-
CASSLRRAGQKNYEQYF
TGTGCCAGCAGTTTACGTCGCGCGGGACAGAAAAACTACGAGCAGTACTTC
>TRBV20-1|-|TRBJ2-3|-
CSLLRGDTQYF
TGCAGTCTTCTGAGGGGGGATACGCAGTATTTT
>TRBV9|-|TRBJ2-7|-
CASSPELGSYEQYF
TGTGCCAGCAGCCCCGAATTAGGCTCCTACGAGCAGTACTTC
>TRBV28|-|TRBJ2-7|few
CATTHGTLGYEQYF
TGTGCCACCACCCACGGGACACTGGGCTACGAGCAGTACTTC
>TRBV5-1|-|TRBJ1-1|-
CASSLELSRAEAFF
TGCGCCAGCAGCTTGGAATTATCGAGGGCTGAAGCTTTCTTT
>TRBV7-2|TRBD2|TRBJ2-5|-
CASSSNGREMETQYF
TGTGCCAGCAGCTCAAATGGGCGGGAGATGGAGACCCAGTACTTC
>TRBV28|-|TRBJ1-4|-
CASKDPLYRNEKLFF
TGTGCCAGCAAGGACCCACTATACCGCAATGAAAAACTGTTTTTT
>TRBV6-5|-|TRBJ1-1|-
CASRVRVGADTEAFF
TGTGCCAGCAGGGTGCGAGTGGGGGCGGACACTGAAGCTTTCTTT
>TRBV28|-|TRBJ1-1|-
CASTRALISNTEAFF
TGTGCCAGTACCCGGGCCCTTATTTCGAACACTGAAGCTTTCTTT
>TRBV4-1|-|TRBJ2-5|-
CASSQALSETQYF
TGCGCCAGCAGCCAAGCCCTCTCTGAGACCCAGTACTTC
>TRBV29-1|TRBD1|TRBJ1-5|many
CSVRDRGGNQPQHF
TGCAGCGTTCGGGACAGGGGAGGCAATCAGCCCCAGCATTTT
>TRBV10-3|TRBD1|TRBJ1-3|few
CAISESEGADGNTIYF
TGTGCCATCAGTGAGTCTGAGGGGGCTGATGGAAACACCATATATTTT
>TRBV7-3|TRBD1|TRBJ2-3|once
CASSRGQGIGLATDTQYF
TGTGCCAGCAGCCGAGGACAGGGCATAGGTCTAGCCACAGATACGCAGTATTTT
>TRBV6-1|TRBD1|TRBJ2-5|-
CASSGHRGLWETQYF
TGTGCCAGCAGTGGGCACAGGGGGCTATGGGAGACCCAGTACTTC
>TRBV5-4|TRBD1|TRBJ1-4|-
CASSRDSTNEKLFF
TGTGCCAGCAGCCGGGACAGCACTAATGAAAAACTGTTTTTT
>TRBV15|-|TRBJ2-7|-
CATSRGVAGSEQYF
TGTGCCACCAGCAGAGGTGTGGCAGGGAGCGAGCAGTACTTC
>TRBV18|TRBD1|TRBJ2-7|-
CASSRTGFGREQYF
TGTGCCAGCTCACGGACAGGCTTCGGTCGCGAGCAGTACTTC
>TRBV7-3|TRBD1|TRBJ2-6|-
CASSLGTGRGANVLTF
TGTGCCAGCAGCTTAGGGACAGGGCGTGGGGCCAACGTCCTGACTTTC
>TRBV5-1|-|TRBJ1-3|-
CASSLAGSSGNTIYF
TGCGCCAGCAGCTTGGCTGGGAGCTCTGGAAACACCATATATTTT
>TRBV28|-|TRBJ2-5|-
CASSFLGLDDQYF
TGTGCCAGCAGTTTTCTCGGGTTGGATGACCAGTACTTC
>TRBV5-4|-|TRBJ1-2|-
CASSLGGTYGYTF
TGTGCCAGCAGCTTGGGAGGGACCTATGGCTACACCTTC
>TRBV6-1|-|TRBJ2-7|-
CASSEGTLYEQYF
TGTGCCAGCAGTGAAGGTACCCTCTACGAGCAGTACTTC
>TRBV6-1|-|TRBJ2-6|few
CASSQGPGANVLTF
TGTGCCAGCAGTCAGGGCCCTGGGGCCAACGTCCTGACTTTC
>TRBV2|-|TRBJ1-5|-
CASSPTLGGVSNQPQHF
TGTGCCAGCAGCCCAACTTTGGGGGGCGTGAGCAATCAGCCCCAGCATTTT
>TRBV11-2|-|TRBJ1-2|-
CASSLFEGYGYTF
TGTGCCAGCAGCTTATTTGAGGGCTATGGCTACACCTTC
>TRBV2|-|TRBJ1-2|-
CASSGGFRGYTF
TGTGCCAGCAGTGGGGGGTTTAGGGGCTACACCTTC
>TRBV28|TRBD1|TRBJ1-5|-
CASRSGQGGQPQHF
TGTGCCAGCAGATCGGGACAGGGTGGTCAGCCCCAGCATTTT
>TRBV19|-|TRBJ2-2|few
CASSIARVNTGELFF
TGTGCCAGTAGTATAGCCAGGGTCAACACCGGGGAGCTGTTTTTT
>TRBV6-6|-|TRBJ2-7|-
CASSYGPAYEQYF
TGTGCCAGCAGTTACGGGCCAGCCTACGAGCAGTACTTC
>TRBV7-7|-|TRBJ2-2|-
CASSLNSNTGELFF
TGTGCTAGCAGCTTAAACTCCAACACCGGGGAGCTGTTTTTT
>TRBV14|TRBD2|TRBJ2-7|-
CASSRLAGVFEQYF
TGTGCCAGCAGCCGATTAGCGGGAGTTTTCGAGCAGTACTTC
>TRBV7-8|-|TRBJ2-7|once
CASSLASTLAGSYEQYF
TGTGCCAGCAGCTTAGCGTCGACCTTGGCGGGCTCCTACGAGCAGTACTTC
>TRBV28|-|TRBJ1-2|-
CASSFLDVSRYGYTF
TGTGCCAGCAGTTTCCTCGATGTGAGTCGATATGGCTACACCTTC
>TRBV5-4|TRBD2|TRBJ2-7|-
CASSLTGLALSSYEQYF
TGTGCCAGCAGCTTGACTGGACTAGCGTTGAGCTCCTACGAGCAGTACTTC
>TRBV7-9|-|TRBJ1-1|-
CASSLVNTEAFF
TGTGCCAGCAGCTTGGTCAACACTGAAGCTTTCTTT
>TRBV7-2|TRBD1|TRBJ1-1|-
CASSPRQGGGTEAFF
TGTGCCAGCAGCCCCAGACAGGGAGGCGGCACTGAAGCTTTCTTT
>TRBV27|-|TRBJ2-7|-
CASSPSSGGYFSYEQYF
TGTGCCAGCAGTCCTTCTTCGGGCGGCTACTTCTCCTACGAGCAGTACTTC
>TRBV14|-|TRBJ2-1|few
CASSVGPAYNEQFF
TGTGCCAGCAGCGTCGGACCAGCCTACAATGAGCAGTTCTTC
>TRBV15|-|TRBJ2-7|once
CATSRAGPYEQYF
TGTGCCACCAGCAGAGCTGGTCCCTACGAGCAGTACTTC
>TRBV7-6|TRBD1|TRBJ2-7|-
CASSLAGQGAAVEQYF
TGTGCCAGCAGCTTAGCAGGACAGGGGGCAGCTGTTGAGCAGTACTTC
>TRBV5-1|TRBD2|TRBJ2-3|-
CASSFVRASGRSTDTQYF
TGCGCCAGCAGCTTTGTTAGAGCTAGCGGGAGATCTACAGATACGCAGTATTTT
>TRBV5-1|TRBD2|TRBJ2-3|-
CASSAPSLAGADTQYF
TGCGCCAGCAGCGCCCCGTCACTAGCGGGCGCAGATACGCAGTATTTT
>TRBV9|TRBD2|TRBJ2-1|once
CASSVAALVAGGDNEQFF
TGTGCCAGCAGCGTAGCTGCGCTTGTGGCGGGAGGGGACAATGAGCAGTTCTTC
>TRBV11-2|-|TRBJ1-3|-
CASRLSGNTIYF
TGTGCCAGCAGATTATCTGGAAACACCATATATTTT
>TRBV18|TRBD1|TRBJ1-4|-
CASSHPSQGRAEKLFF
TGTGCCAGCTCACACCCTTCACAGGGGAGGGCTGAAAAACTGTTTTTT
>TRBV11-3|-|TRBJ2-2|-
CASSLNTGELFF
TGTGCCAGCAGTCTTAACACCGGGGAGCTGTTTTTT
>TRBV30|TRBD1|TRBJ1-5|-
CAWGTVFNQPQHF
TGTGCCTGGGGGACAGTTTTCAATCAGCCCCAGCATTTT
>TRBV25-1|TRBD2|TRBJ2-3|-
CASSGSGRGSDTQYF
TGTGCCAGCAGTGGTAGCGGGAGGGGCTCAGATACGCAGTATTTT
>TRBV7-8|-|TRBJ2-4|-
CASSLVPDNIQYF
TGTGCCAGCAGCTTAGTGCCAGATAACATTCAGTACTTC
>TRBV10-3|TRBD2|TRBJ2-3|-
CAISDPGTTLTQYF
TGTGCCATCAGTGACCCCGGGACTACCCTTACGCAGTATTTT
>TRBV5-5|TRBD1|TRBJ2-5|-
CASSPGQVTGETQYF
TGTGCCAGCAGCCCCGGACAGGTGACGGGAGAGACCCAGTACTTC
>TRBV6-1|TRBD2|TRBJ2-7|-
CASTPGLVGYEQYF
TGTGCCAGCACACCGGGACTAGTCGGTTACGAGCAGTACTTC
>TRBV7-2|-|TRBJ2-3|-
CASSLSGDTQYF
TGTGCCAGCAGCTTAAGCGGAGATACGCAGTATTTT
>TRBV4-2|-|TRBJ2-7|-
CASSQPGQAYEQYF
TGTGCCAGCAGCCAACCCGGACAAGCCTACGAGCAGTACTTC
>TRBV6-1|TRBD1|TRBJ1-1|-
CATRDREGTEAFF
TGTGCCACCCGGGACAGGGAAGGCACTGAAGCTTTCTTT
>TRBV7-2|-|TRBJ2-5|-
CASSLLGLTNQETQYF
TGTGCCAGCAGCCTCCTTGGACTCACTAACCAAGAGACCCAGTACTTC